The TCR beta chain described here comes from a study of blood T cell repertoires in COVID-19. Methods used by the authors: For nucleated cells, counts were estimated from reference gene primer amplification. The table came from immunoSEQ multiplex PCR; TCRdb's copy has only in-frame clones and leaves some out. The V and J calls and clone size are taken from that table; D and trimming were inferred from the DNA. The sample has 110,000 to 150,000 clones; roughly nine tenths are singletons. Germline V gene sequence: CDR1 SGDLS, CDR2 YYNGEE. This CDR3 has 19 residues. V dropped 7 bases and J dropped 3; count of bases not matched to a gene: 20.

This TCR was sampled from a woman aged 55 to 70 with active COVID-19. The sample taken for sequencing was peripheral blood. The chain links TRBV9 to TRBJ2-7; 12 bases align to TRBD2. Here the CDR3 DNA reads TGTGCCAGCCGGCCGGAGACTAGCGGGAGTAGGGTATCCTACTACGAGCAGTACTTC. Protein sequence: CASRPETSGSRVSYYEQYF.